Shown below are 9 T cell receptor beta chains from a single sample sequenced in a study of OX40 agonist ivuxolimab in advanced cancers. The data were produced by immunoSEQ multiplex PCR, yet TCRdb's version contains in-frame clones alone and is incomplete. The table lists around 40,000 clones, about 83% of them singletons. Here the sequenced sample was CD4+ or CD8+ T cells sorted from blood, taken in a trial of the OX40 agonist ivuxolimab. Receptors were obtained from an adult with an advanced solid tumor such as melanoma, head and neck, liver or kidney cancer.

This chain links TRBV27 with TRBJ2-7; D may be TRBD2 (5 bases). The CDR3 contains 14 residues. V was shortened by 3 bases and J by 5 bases, with 14 bases between the two germline ends. Germline V gene sequence: CDR1 MNHEY, CDR2 SMNVEV (reference sequence). The CDR3 bases are TGTGCCAGCAGTTTGTTGGGAGAAGGGAACGAGCAGTACTTC. Translating it yields CASSLLGEGNEQYF.

The gene calls are TRBV7-6 and TRBJ1-2, with TRBD1 matching over 7 bases. The germline CDR1 and CDR2 sequences are SGHVS and FNYEAQ. This CDR3 comprises 13 residues. V was pared by 5 bases and J by 6 bases, with 6 bases of the junction left unmatched. CDR3 region: CASSMKGADGYTF. The CDR3 nucleotides read TGTGCCAGCAGCATGAAGGGGGCGGATGGCTACACCTTC. The full variable domain, in which reference TRBV7-6 and TRBJ1-2 provide the parts outside the CDR3, is GAGVSQSPRYKVTKRGQDVALRCDPISGHVSLYWYRQALGQGPEFLTYFNYEAQQDKSGLPNDRFSAERPEGSISTLTIQRTEQRDSAMYRCASSMKGADGYTFGSGTRLTVV.

A few counts support this clone. The rearrangement joins TRBV5-6 to TRBJ1-1, with D unresolved. Germline V CDR1 and CDR2: SGHDT, YYEEEE. The CDR3 is 14 amino acids. V was pared by 2 bases and J by 4 bases, with 12 bases between. This CDR3 is CASSFRGGLTEAFF. CDR3 nucleotides: TGTGCCAGCAGCTTCCGGGGAGGGCTCACTGAAGCTTTCTTT.

This chain uses TRBV9 with TRBJ1-1; TRBD1 aligns across 9 bases. The junction had 4 bases not matched to a gene; V was cut back by 3 bases and J by 4 bases. Germline V CDR1 and CDR2: SGDLS, YYNGEE. The CDR3 covers 14 residues. The CDR3 region is CASSARQGGTEAFF. CDR3 DNA: TGTGCCAGCAGCGCCCGACAGGGGGGCACTGAAGCTTTCTTT.

The chain joins TRBV27 to TRBJ2-2, with 14 bases fitting TRBD2. CDR3 size: 14 residues. V trimming: 10 bases; J trimming: 7 bases; junction bases outside the gene matches: 5. Germline V CDR1 and CDR2: MNHEY, SMNVEV (reference sequence). CDR3 nucleotides: TGTGCCACCCGGACTAGCGGGGGGCTCGGGGAGCTGTTTTTT. This gives the protein CATRTSGGLGELFF.

This chain joins TRBV2 and TRBJ2-2; 12 bases align to TRBD2. Unmatched junction bases numbered 2, after V lost 6 bases and J lost 6 bases. Germline V gene data show CDR1 as SNHLY and CDR2 as FYNNEI. CDR3 length: 14 amino acids. CDR3 residues: CASRGLAGSGELFF. CDR3 nucleotides: TGTGCCAGCAGGGGACTAGCGGGTTCCGGGGAGCTGTTTTTT.

V is TRBV7-6 and J is TRBJ2-7; perhaps TRBD2 as D (6 bases). Trimming took off 5 bases at V and 2 bases at J, with 13 bases between the two ends. This CDR3 contains 14 residues. Germline lookup yields CDR1 SGHVS and CDR2 FNYEAQ. The CDR3 sequence is CASSQGPGAYEQYF. In DNA form, the CDR3 reads TGTGCCAGCAGCCAAGGCCCGGGGGCCTACGAGCAGTACTTC.

The CDR3 is CAWERDSRSGELFF. The CDR3 DNA sequence: TGTGCCTGGGAACGGGACTCTCGGAGCGGGGAGCTGTTTTTT. The rearrangement joins TRBV30 to TRBJ2-2; D possibly corresponds to TRBD2 (6 bases). CDR1 GTSNPN and CDR2 SVGIG come from the germline V gene (reference sequence). The ends were cut back, 5 bases at V and 7 bases at J, with 17 bases in the middle. The CDR3 is 14 amino acids. Supplemented by reference TRBV30 and TRBJ2-2, the full variable domain reads SQTIHQWPATLVQPVGSPLSLECTVEGTSNPNLYWYRQAAGRGLQLLFYSVGIGQISSEVPQNLSASRPQDRQFILSSKKLLLSDSGFYLCAWERDSRSGELFFGEGSRLTVL.

This clone was counted a single time. The chain joins TRBV27 to TRBJ1-2; D is undetermined. The CDR3 spans 13 residues. V lost 2 bases and J 7 bases, leaving 11 bases between the germline ends. Germline-derived CDR1 and CDR2 are MNHEY and SMNVEV (reference sequence). The CDR3 nucleotides are TGTGCCAGCAGTTTAACAAGGACGGGTGGCTACACCTTC. It specifies CASSLTRTGGYTF.